Listed below are T cell receptor beta chains from one sample, sequenced in a study of cytomegalovirus exposure and HLA in healthy donors. Sequencing was performed with immunoSEQ multiplex PCR; in TCRdb, only in-frame clones are kept and a portion is missing. This table holds over 35,000 clones, about 93% found once. The sample consisted of PBMCs. The receptors come from a young man in good health and CMV-seronegative. CDR3s include the opening cysteine and the closing phenylalanine or tryptophan. Each record gives: V gene, D gene, J gene, clone size, CDR3 protein, CDR3 DNA. A D gene is named only where the DNA matches it firmly. Clone size, where shown, is once, few, many, or a class for clones that have expanded.

v_gene: TRBV7-2
d_gene: TRBD1
j_gene: TRBJ2-5
abundance: .
CDR3aa: CASSFRGRQETQYF
CDR3nt: TGTGCCAGCAGCTTCAGGGGGCGCCAAGAGACCCAGTACTTC

v_gene: TRBV6-6
d_gene: TRBD1
j_gene: TRBJ2-2
abundance: .
CDR3aa: CASSPRDRGGAGELFF
CDR3nt: TGTGCCAGCAGCCCCCGGGACAGGGGAGGGGCCGGGGAGCTGTTTTTT

v_gene: TRBV30
d_gene: TRBD1
j_gene: TRBJ2-7
abundance: once
CDR3aa: CAWSVRGAGTGAYEQYF
CDR3nt: TGTGCCTGGAGTGTACGGGGAGCCGGGACAGGGGCTTACGAGCAGTACTTC

v_gene: TRBV5-6
d_gene: .
j_gene: TRBJ2-1
abundance: .
CDR3aa: CASSLIPTHNEQFF
CDR3nt: TGTGCCAGCAGCTTGATTCCTACCCACAATGAGCAGTTCTTC

v_gene: TRBV7-9
d_gene: .
j_gene: TRBJ2-2
abundance: .
CDR3aa: CASSLGENGGELFF
CDR3nt: TGTGCCAGCAGCTTAGGGGAGAACGGCGGGGAGCTGTTTTTT

v_gene: TRBV5-4
d_gene: .
j_gene: TRBJ1-1
abundance: few
CDR3aa: CASSRQASSTEAFF
CDR3nt: TGTGCCAGCAGCCGACAGGCCTCCAGCACTGAAGCTTTCTTT

v_gene: TRBV7-2
d_gene: .
j_gene: TRBJ1-1
abundance: few
CDR3aa: CASSLGGLLTEAFF
CDR3nt: TGTGCCAGCAGCTTAGGGGGACTTCTCACTGAAGCTTTCTTT

v_gene: TRBV28
d_gene: TRBD2
j_gene: TRBJ2-4
abundance: .
CDR3aa: CASSRQSWLAGILKNIQYF
CDR3nt: TGTGCCAGCAGTAGACAAAGTTGGCTAGCGGGGATCCTAAAAAACATTCAGTACTTC

v_gene: TRBV7-9
d_gene: .
j_gene: TRBJ1-1
abundance: .
CDR3aa: CASSRGAEAFF
CDR3nt: TGTGCCAGCAGCCGGGGGGCAGAAGCTTTCTTT

v_gene: TRBV29-1
d_gene: TRBD2
j_gene: TRBJ2-1
abundance: .
CDR3aa: CSVESGGSSGGVYNEQFF
CDR3nt: TGCAGCGTTGAATCGGGTGGGTCTAGCGGAGGGGTCTACAATGAGCAGTTCTTC

v_gene: TRBV7-9
d_gene: .
j_gene: TRBJ2-1
abundance: .
CDR3aa: CASSLSHSEGGEHEQFF
CDR3nt: TGTGCCAGCAGCTTATCCCACAGTGAGGGAGGTGAACACGAGCAGTTCTTC

v_gene: TRBV28
d_gene: TRBD2
j_gene: TRBJ2-5
abundance: .
CDR3aa: CASQDPGRETQYF
CDR3nt: TGTGCCAGTCAAGACCCCGGGAGGGAGACCCAGTACTTC

v_gene: TRBV7-8
d_gene: .
j_gene: TRBJ1-1
abundance: .
CDR3aa: CASTYRSAENTEAFF
CDR3nt: TGTGCCAGCACCTATAGGTCGGCGGAGAACACTGAAGCTTTCTTT

v_gene: TRBV7-8
d_gene: TRBD2
j_gene: TRBJ2-1
abundance: .
CDR3aa: CASSFGGSNNEQFF
CDR3nt: TGTGCCAGCAGCTTCGGGGGGTCGAACAATGAGCAGTTCTTC

v_gene: TRBV18
d_gene: .
j_gene: TRBJ1-1
abundance: .
CDR3aa: CASSPGLPEAFF
CDR3nt: TGTGCCAGCTCACCAGGGCTTCCTGAAGCTTTCTTT

v_gene: TRBV30
d_gene: TRBD1
j_gene: TRBJ1-4
abundance: .
CDR3aa: CAWSLMTGGLEKLFF
CDR3nt: TGTGCCTGGAGTTTAATGACAGGGGGTCTCGAAAAACTGTTTTTT

v_gene: TRBV2
d_gene: .
j_gene: TRBJ1-5
abundance: .
CDR3aa: CASSGTGISNQPQHF
CDR3nt: TGTGCCAGCAGTGGAACAGGGATTAGCAATCAGCCCCAGCATTTT

v_gene: TRBV21-1
d_gene: .
j_gene: TRBJ2-5
abundance: .
CDR3aa: CASSNTSGETQYF
CDR3nt: TGTGCCAGCAGCAACACTAGCGGAGAGACCCAGTACTTC

v_gene: TRBV2
d_gene: .
j_gene: TRBJ2-7
abundance: .
CDR3aa: CASSESWPSLSYEQYF
CDR3nt: TGTGCCAGCAGTGAAAGTTGGCCTAGTCTGTCCTACGAGCAGTACTTC

v_gene: TRBV6-6
d_gene: .
j_gene: TRBJ2-7
abundance: .
CDR3aa: CASRGAFPDEQYF
CDR3nt: TGTGCCAGCAGAGGAGCCTTCCCGGACGAGCAGTACTTC

v_gene: TRBV27
d_gene: TRBD1
j_gene: TRBJ2-7
abundance: once
CDR3aa: CASCRQGACEQYF
CDR3nt: TGTGCCAGCTGTCGGCAGGGGGCGTGCGAGCAGTACTTC

v_gene: TRBV5-1
d_gene: TRBD2
j_gene: TRBJ2-5
abundance: .
CDR3aa: CASNLAGNKETQYF
CDR3nt: TGCGCCAGCAACCTAGCGGGAAATAAAGAGACCCAGTACTTC

v_gene: TRBV11-2
d_gene: .
j_gene: TRBJ1-2
abundance: .
CDR3aa: CASSLDPGVGYTF
CDR3nt: TGTGCCAGCAGCTTAGACCCAGGGGTTGGCTACACCTTC

v_gene: TRBV19
d_gene: .
j_gene: TRBJ2-3
abundance: .
CDR3aa: CASSIDPKVSGNLYF
CDR3nt: TGTGCCAGTAGTATAGATCCTAAGGTTTCGGGGAATCTGTATTTT

v_gene: TRBV27
d_gene: TRBD1
j_gene: TRBJ1-2
abundance: .
CDR3aa: CASSLSRQGTNYGYTF
CDR3nt: TGTGCCAGCAGTTTGAGCCGACAGGGAACTAACTATGGCTACACCTTC

v_gene: TRBV15
d_gene: .
j_gene: TRBJ1-1
abundance: .
CDR3aa: CATSRDLSGVPEAFF
CDR3nt: TGTGCCACCAGCAGAGATCTTTCGGGGGTTCCTGAAGCTTTCTTT

v_gene: TRBV5-4
d_gene: TRBD2
j_gene: TRBJ2-5
abundance: .
CDR3aa: CASSPAGLAGRAGETQYF
CDR3nt: TGTGCCAGCAGCCCCGCTGGCCTAGCGGGAAGAGCGGGGGAGACCCAGTACTTC

v_gene: TRBV5-1
d_gene: TRBD1
j_gene: TRBJ2-1
abundance: .
CDR3aa: CASSLPGTGRNEQFF
CDR3nt: TGCGCCAGCAGCTTGCCTGGGACAGGAAGGAATGAGCAGTTCTTC

v_gene: TRBV19
d_gene: .
j_gene: TRBJ2-1
abundance: .
CDR3aa: CASSIGARTDNEQFF
CDR3nt: TGTGCCAGTAGTATTGGGGCGCGAACGGACAATGAGCAGTTCTTC

v_gene: TRBV25-1
d_gene: .
j_gene: TRBJ1-1
abundance: .
CDR3aa: CARLRGAEAFF
CDR3nt: TGTGCCAGACTCAGGGGTGCTGAAGCTTTCTTT

v_gene: TRBV11-2
d_gene: .
j_gene: TRBJ2-5
abundance: .
CDR3aa: CASSLATGTQNRETQYF
CDR3nt: TGTGCCAGCAGCTTAGCTACCGGGACTCAAAACAGAGAGACCCAGTACTTC

v_gene: TRBV5-1
d_gene: TRBD1
j_gene: TRBJ1-5
abundance: once
CDR3aa: CASSLGDRGDNQPQHF
CDR3nt: TGCGCCAGCAGCTTAGGGGACAGGGGCGATAATCAGCCCCAGCATTTT

v_gene: TRBV7-9
d_gene: TRBD2
j_gene: TRBJ2-2
abundance: once
CDR3aa: CAIEGRSGRATGELFF
CDR3nt: TGTGCAATCGAGGGGAGAAGCGGGAGGGCGACCGGGGAGCTGTTTTTT

v_gene: TRBV9
d_gene: TRBD2
j_gene: TRBJ2-2
abundance: .
CDR3aa: CASSEAGLPTGELFF
CDR3nt: TGTGCCAGCAGCGAAGCGGGGTTACCCACCGGGGAGCTGTTTTTT

v_gene: TRBV7-6
d_gene: .
j_gene: TRBJ1-3
abundance: .
CDR3aa: CASTPNYSGNTIYF
CDR3nt: TGTGCCAGCACCCCCAACTACTCTGGAAACACCATATATTTT

v_gene: TRBV11-2
d_gene: .
j_gene: TRBJ2-7
abundance: .
CDR3aa: CASSLSSAGDFYEQYF
CDR3nt: TGTGCCAGCAGCTTATCTTCGGCGGGCGACTTCTACGAGCAGTACTTC

v_gene: TRBV6-6
d_gene: .
j_gene: TRBJ2-7
abundance: .
CDR3aa: CASKVGATTNEQYF
CDR3nt: TGTGCCAGCAAGGTCGGAGCGACTACAAACGAGCAGTACTTC

v_gene: TRBV30
d_gene: .
j_gene: TRBJ2-7
abundance: .
CDR3aa: CAWSGGATYEQYF
CDR3nt: TGTGCCTGGAGCGGTGGAGCTACCTACGAGCAGTACTTC

v_gene: TRBV2
d_gene: .
j_gene: TRBJ2-3
abundance: .
CDR3aa: CASSDPDRTTDTQYF
CDR3nt: TGTGCCAGCAGTGACCCGGACAGAACCACAGATACGCAGTATTTT

v_gene: TRBV5-1
d_gene: .
j_gene: TRBJ1-2
abundance: .
CDR3aa: CASRRGEGAYGYTF
CDR3nt: TGCGCCAGCCGCCGCGGGGAGGGAGCCTATGGCTACACCTTC

v_gene: TRBV6-1
d_gene: TRBD1
j_gene: TRBJ2-7
abundance: once
CDR3aa: CASSRTGIYEQYF
CDR3nt: TGTGCCAGCAGTAGGACAGGGATCTACGAGCAGTACTTC

v_gene: TRBV11-3
d_gene: TRBD1
j_gene: TRBJ2-1
abundance: .
CDR3aa: CASSVETGQGPQFF
CDR3nt: TGTGCCAGCAGCGTAGAGACGGGACAGGGCCCTCAGTTCTTC

v_gene: TRBV18
d_gene: TRBD1
j_gene: TRBJ2-3
abundance: .
CDR3aa: CASSPLPGTGADTQYF
CDR3nt: TGTGCCAGCTCCCCACTCCCCGGGACAGGGGCAGATACGCAGTATTTT

v_gene: TRBV19
d_gene: TRBD1
j_gene: TRBJ2-1
abundance: .
CDR3aa: CASRYRGQSYNEQFF
CDR3nt: TGTGCCAGTAGGTACAGGGGGCAATCCTACAATGAGCAGTTCTTC

v_gene: TRBV7-9
d_gene: .
j_gene: TRBJ2-7
abundance: .
CDR3aa: CASSSFRDEQYF
CDR3nt: TGTGCCAGCAGCTCGTTCCGGGACGAGCAGTACTTC

v_gene: TRBV27
d_gene: .
j_gene: TRBJ1-3
abundance: .
CDR3aa: CASSFRGSGNTIYF
CDR3nt: TGTGCCAGCAGTTTCAGGGGATCCGGAAACACCATATATTTT

v_gene: TRBV14
d_gene: TRBD1
j_gene: TRBJ2-7
abundance: once
CDR3aa: CASSRTGGHHEQYF
CDR3nt: TGTGCCAGCAGCCGGACAGGGGGCCACCACGAGCAGTACTTC

v_gene: TRBV6-1
d_gene: TRBD2
j_gene: TRBJ2-7
abundance: .
CDR3aa: CASTHSGRSSYEQYF
CDR3nt: TGTGCCAGCACCCATAGCGGGAGGAGCTCCTACGAGCAGTACTTC

v_gene: TRBV12-2
d_gene: .
j_gene: TRBJ2-1
abundance: .
CDR3aa: CASRTPPPSNEQFF
CDR3nt: TGTGCAAGTCGCACACCCCCCCCCTCCAATGAGCAGTTCTTC

v_gene: TRBV7-2
d_gene: .
j_gene: TRBJ2-5
abundance: .
CDR3aa: CASSPRSWRETQYF
CDR3nt: TGTGCCAGCAGCCCGAGGTCGTGGAGGGAGACCCAGTACTTC

v_gene: TRBV29-1
d_gene: .
j_gene: TRBJ1-2
abundance: once
CDR3aa: CSVLRTVSNYGYTF
CDR3nt: TGCAGCGTCCTCAGGACAGTATCCAACTATGGCTACACCTTC

v_gene: TRBV18
d_gene: TRBD1
j_gene: TRBJ1-2
abundance: .
CDR3aa: CASSPTRSRDRDGYTF
CDR3nt: TGTGCCAGCTCGCCGACTAGATCCCGGGACAGGGATGGCTACACCTTC